The T cell receptor beta chain described here comes from a study of cytomegalovirus exposure and HLA in healthy donors. Healthy donors of bone marrow made up the group. In the PCR, 60 Vbeta and 13 Jbeta primers were used. Measured with immunoSEQ multiplex PCR; TCRdb has only the in-frame clones, and not every one. The sample has 100,000 or so clones; around 77% are singletons. Notes on this clone: What it binds is unknown.

Trimming at V came to 3 bases and at J to 7 bases, leaving 5 bases not matched to a gene. The CDR3 is made up of 13 amino acids. Germline lookup yields CDR1 MNHEY and CDR2 SMNVEV (reference sequence). Study-wide findings and caveats: Accurate HLA-A and HLA-B prediction from TCR beta sequences was reported for most subjects. Data from an earlier analysis indicated that most TCR beta V segments were productive either about 87% or about 30% of the time. Researchers left out some V segments, among them TRBV6-2 and TRBV6-3, as indistinguishable.

This chain joins TRBV27 and TRBJ2-7; 8 bases are shared with TRBD1. The source is a male donor in good health and CMV-seropositive. The sequencing input was PBMCs. The CDR3 spells CASSFGRGREQYF. DNA of the CDR3: TGTGCCAGCAGTTTTGGCAGGGGGCGTGAGCAGTACTTC.